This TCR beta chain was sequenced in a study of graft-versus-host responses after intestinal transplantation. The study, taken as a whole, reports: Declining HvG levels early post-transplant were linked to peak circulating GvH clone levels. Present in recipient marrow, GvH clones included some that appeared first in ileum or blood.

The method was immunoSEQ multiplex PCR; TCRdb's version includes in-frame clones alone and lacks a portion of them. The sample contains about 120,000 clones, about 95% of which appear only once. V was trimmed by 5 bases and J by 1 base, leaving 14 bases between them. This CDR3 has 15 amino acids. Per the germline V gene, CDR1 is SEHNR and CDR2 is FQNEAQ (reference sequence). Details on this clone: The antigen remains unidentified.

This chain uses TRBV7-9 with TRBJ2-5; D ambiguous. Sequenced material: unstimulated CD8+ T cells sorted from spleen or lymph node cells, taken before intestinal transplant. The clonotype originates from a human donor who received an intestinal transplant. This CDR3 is CASSPPDHRQETQYF. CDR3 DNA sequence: TGTGCCAGCAGCCCTCCAGACCATCGCCAAGAGACCCAGTACTTC.